Below, 18 T cell receptor beta chains from the same sample are listed, as sequenced in a study of T-cell reconstitution after alpha-beta-depleted transplantation in children. Unique molecular identifiers tagged the TCRbeta library. In TCRdb, the PCR reads were re-called with MiXCR into one record per CDR3 protein. This sample has a few hundred thousand distinct CDR3 sequences, with roughly 43% found just once. Sequencing used PBMCs, obtained before TCRalphabeta/CD19-depleted stem cell transplant. The receptor set was obtained from a girl aged 2 to 10 with aplastic anemia, due to receive a stem cell transplant.

The genes are TRBV20-1 and TRBJ2-1; D could derive from TRBD1 or TRBD2 (5 bases each). CDR3 length: 11 amino acids. In germline, CDR1 is DFQATT, CDR2 SNEGSKA (reference sequence). The CDR3 coding sequence is TGCAGCGCGCCGGGGCTTAATGAGCAGTTCTTC. Its translation: CSAPGLNEQFF.

This clonotype was counted at least ten times. The chain joins TRBV10-3 to TRBJ1-1, with 9 positions matching TRBD1. The CDR3 is 13 amino acids. Germline trimming cut 3 bases from V and 10 bases from J; bases unmatched to any gene: 6. Germline loops: CDR1 ENHRY, CDR2 SYGVKD. CDR3 DNA sequence: TGTGCCATCAGTGACGTCGGGACAGGGAGAGCTTTCTTT. This codes for CAISDVGTGRAFF.

This chain links TRBV19 with TRBJ2-7; 7 bases are a match to TRBD2. Germline CDR1 and CDR2: LNHDA and SQIVND (reference sequence). The CDR3 runs to 15 residues. The J segment lost 2 bases and the V segment lost 5 bases, leaving 9 bases of the junction unmatched. Here the CDR3 DNA reads TGTGCCAGTAGTCCGCAACTAGCGCCCGCCTACGAGCAGTACTTC. This translates into CASSPQLAPAYEQYF.

V usage is TRBV4-1 and J usage is TRBJ2-3; TRBD2 might be the D (6 bases). CDR1 and CDR2 from the germline V gene are MGHRA and YSYEKL. V gave up 0 bases and J gave up 7 bases, with 26 bases separating them. The CDR3 is 19 residues long. The CDR3 reads CASSQDEGGMGGIPYTQYF. As DNA, the CDR3 is TGCGCCAGCAGCCAAGATGAGGGCGGGATGGGTGGCATTCCATATACGCAGTATTTT.

This clonotype was recorded only once. The chain combines TRBV5-1 with TRBJ2-3; D remains unclear. The CDR3 has 14 residues. From germline, CDR1 is SGHRS and CDR2 YFSETQ. Trimming took 0 bases from V and 3 from J, leaving 8 bases between them. The CDR3 DNA reads as TGCGCCAGCAGCTTGGCGGCCCTTACAGATACGCAGTATTTT. The encoded protein is CASSLAALTDTQYF.

This clonotype was found many times. The chain carries TRBV28 and TRBJ2-3; 8 bases align to TRBD2. The CDR3 has 14 residues. CDR1 and CDR2 (germline): MDHEN, SYDVKM. V shed 2 bases, J shed 6 bases, and the junction held 4 bases outside the gene matches. The CDR3 nucleotides are TGTGCCAGCAGTTTACCAGCGGGAGAGGATACGCAGTATTTT. Translated: CASSLPAGEDTQYF.

The V and J genes are TRBV20-1 and TRBJ2-1; D gene uncertain. The CDR3 contains 11 residues. Germline CDR1 reads DFQATT; CDR2 reads SNEGSKA (reference sequence). V was shortened by 6 bases and J by 4 bases, with 7 bases between the two germline ends. The CDR3 here is CSAVVYNEQFF. CDR3 nucleotides: TGCAGTGCCGTCGTATACAATGAGCAGTTCTTC.

This clonotype was counted a few times. V usage is TRBV12-3 or TRBV12-4 and J usage is TRBJ1-1; D remains ambiguous. This CDR3 has 10 residues. The ends were cut back, 5 bases at V and 4 bases at J, with 2 bases in the middle. The chain's CDR3 is CASSITEAFF. Written as DNA, the CDR3 is TGTGCCAGCAGTATCACTGAAGCTTTCTTT.

The rearrangement uses TRBV29-1 and TRBJ2-5; D remains ambiguous. With 6 bases removed from V and 5 bases from J, the gap between germline ends came to 10 bases. CDR3 size: 11 residues. CDR1 is SQVTM, CDR2 ANQGSEA, per germline. CDR3 sequence reads: CSVRWRETQYF. The CDR3, as DNA: TGCAGCGTGAGGTGGCGGGAGACCCAGTACTTC.

The CDR3 bases are TGTGCCAGCAGCTGGGACACGGGAGGCACCGGGGAGCTGTTTTTT. It specifies CASSWDTGGTGELFF. The chain combines TRBV7-9 with TRBJ2-2; D perhaps matches TRBD2 (7 bases). The CDR3 has 15 residues. V was clipped by 4 bases and J by 4 bases, with 13 bases between them. Looked up from germline, CDR1 is SEHNR and CDR2 is FQNEAQ (reference sequence).

This clonotype has more than one count but fewer than ten. One end of the junction fails to match germline, which may point to a read error. The CDR3 here is CASSVVGQETHYF. The CDR3 nucleotides are TGTGCCAGCAGTGTCGTCGGCCAAGAGACCCATTACTTC. The gene calls are TRBV2 and TRBJ2-5; no firm D call. This CDR3 comprises 13 residues. Germline CDR1 is SNHLY and CDR2 is FYNNEI.

V is TRBV20-1 and J is TRBJ1-2, with TRBD1 identical over 10 bases. The germline V gene has CDR1 DFQATT and CDR2 SNEGSKA (reference sequence). The length of the CDR3 is 14 residues. V dropped 6 bases and J dropped 1; count of bases not matched to a gene: 5. CDR3 sequence reads: CSAPGTGVNYGYTF. The CDR3 DNA is TGCAGTGCACCCGGGACAGGGGTTAACTATGGCTACACCTTC.

V gene TRBV11-2 combines with J gene TRBJ2-3; 11 bases are shared with TRBD2. J gave up 1 base and V 3 bases, and 6 bases lay outside the gene matches. The V gene's germline CDR1 is SGHAT and CDR2 FQNNGV. The CDR3 loop spans 17 amino acids. As DNA, the CDR3 is TGTGCCAGCAGCTTGAAACTAGCGGGGGCAGGCACAGATACGCAGTATTTT. Its translation: CASSLKLAGAGTDTQYF.

The rearrangement links TRBV11-2 to TRBJ2-7; 12 bases match TRBD2. The junction had 18 bases not matched to a gene; V was cut back by 4 bases and J by 2 bases. The CDR3 totals 20 residues. In germline, CDR1 is SGHAT, CDR2 FQNNGV. CDR3 DNA: TGTGCCAGCAGCTCTATTCCGGGACTAGCGGGTGAATGGGCCCCCTACGAGCAGTACTTC. This gives the protein CASSSIPGLAGEWAPYEQYF.

This clonotype was detected ten times or more. This chain connects TRBV5-1 to TRBJ1-1; D is ambiguous. Germline V CDR1 and CDR2: SGHRS, YFSETQ. The V and J ends lost 4 bases and 4 bases respectively, with 8 bases between them. This CDR3 is 12 amino acids long. The CDR3 here is CASSETLTEAFF. In DNA, the CDR3 is TGCGCCAGCAGCGAGACTCTCACTGAAGCTTTCTTT.

The J gene is TRBJ2-2, the V gene TRBV5-1, with 7 nucleotides matching TRBD1. V gave up 6 bases and J gave up 4 bases; unmatched junction bases: 6. Germline V gene sequence: CDR1 SGHRS, CDR2 YFSETQ. The CDR3 has 14 amino acids. In DNA, the CDR3 is TGCGCCAGCAAAGACAGGGACCTCACCGGGGAGCTGTTTTTT. Translation gives CASKDRDLTGELFF.

The chain has TRBV5-1 and TRBJ1-1; tentative D call: TRBD1 (5 bases). Per germline, CDR1 SGHRS and CDR2 YFSETQ. The CDR3 runs to 14 residues. V was shortened by 3 bases and J by 0 bases, with 9 bases between the two germline ends. This CDR3 reads CASSWGPMNTEAFF. CDR3 nucleotides: TGCGCCAGCAGCTGGGGCCCTATGAACACTGAAGCTTTCTTT. The whole variable domain, remainder taken from reference TRBV5-1 and TRBJ1-1, is KAGVTQTPRYLIKTRGQQVTLSCSPISGHRSVSWYQQTPGQGLQFLFEYFSETQRNKGNFPGRFSGRQFSNSRSEMNVSTLELGDSALYLCASSWGPMNTEAFFGQGTRLTVV.

This clonotype was recorded a few times. This chain connects TRBV4-1 to TRBJ1-2, with D maybe TRBD1 (6 bases). From germline, CDR1 is MGHRA and CDR2 YSYEKL. The CDR3 loop spans 13 amino acids. Trimming cost V 1 base and J 6 bases, with 9 bases left between them. The CDR3, as DNA: TGCGCCAGCAGCCAAGCCTCAGGGGATGGCTACACCTTC. This codes for CASSQASGDGYTF.